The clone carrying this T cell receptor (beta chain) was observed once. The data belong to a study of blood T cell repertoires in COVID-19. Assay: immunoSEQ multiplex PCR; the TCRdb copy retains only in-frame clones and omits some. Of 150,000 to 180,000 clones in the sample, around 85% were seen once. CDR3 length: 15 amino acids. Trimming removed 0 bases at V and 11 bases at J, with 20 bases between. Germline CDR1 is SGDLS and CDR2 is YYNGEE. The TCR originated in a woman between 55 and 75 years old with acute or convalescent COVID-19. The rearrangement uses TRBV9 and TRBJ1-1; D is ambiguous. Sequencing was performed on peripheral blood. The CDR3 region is CASSVDFGTAGRAFF. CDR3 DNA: TGTGCCAGCAGCGTAGATTTTGGAACCGCCGGGAGGGCTTTCTTT. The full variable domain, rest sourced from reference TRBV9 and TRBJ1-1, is DSGVTQTPKHLITATGQRVTLRCSPRSGDLSVYWYQQSLDQGLQFLIQYYNGEERAKGNILERFSAQQFPDLHSELNLSSLELGDSALYFCASSVDFGTAGRAFFGQGTRLTVV.